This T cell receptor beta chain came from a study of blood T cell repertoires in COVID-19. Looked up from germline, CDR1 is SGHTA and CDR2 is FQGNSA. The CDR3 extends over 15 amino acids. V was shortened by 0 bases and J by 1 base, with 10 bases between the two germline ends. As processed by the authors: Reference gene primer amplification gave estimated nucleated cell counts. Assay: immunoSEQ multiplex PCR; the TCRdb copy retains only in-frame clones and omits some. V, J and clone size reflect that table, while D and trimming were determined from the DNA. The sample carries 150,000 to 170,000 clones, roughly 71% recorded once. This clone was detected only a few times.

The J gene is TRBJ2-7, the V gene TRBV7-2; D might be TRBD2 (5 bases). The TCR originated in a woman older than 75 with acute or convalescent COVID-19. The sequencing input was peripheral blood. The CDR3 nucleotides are TGTGCCAGCAGCTTAGCAATTAGCGATTCCTACGAGCAGTACTTC. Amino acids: CASSLAISDSYEQYF.